Each of the 10 T cell receptor beta chains below was sequenced from the same sample in a study of naive and memory T cell subsets. The beta constant-region primer was an equimolar mix of two oligonucleotides covering TRBC1 and TRBC2. TCRdb passed the UMI-ligation and nested PCR reads through MiXCR, listing each CDR3 protein once. The table records some 87,000 distinct CDR3 sequences, roughly 7.3% of them present only once. The source material was central memory CD4+ T cells from blood. All receptors derive from a human donor in good health.

Many counts were recorded for this clonotype. This sequence joins TRBV20-1 and TRBJ1-2; a weak D match, TRBD1 (6 bases). The CDR3 runs to 16 residues. CDR1 and CDR2 from the germline V gene are DFQATT and SNEGSKA (reference sequence). V gave up 4 bases and J gave up 0 bases, with 18 bases separating them. The CDR3 sequence: CSANPWTARANYGYTF. In nucleotides, the CDR3 is TGCAGTGCTAACCCTTGGACAGCAAGAGCTAACTATGGCTACACCTTC.

The table lists this clonotype with many counts. The rearrangement joins TRBV3-1 to TRBJ1-6, with D possibly matching TRBD1 (5 bases). Germline V gene sequence: CDR1 LGHDT, CDR2 YNNKEL (reference sequence). The CDR3 covers 14 residues. V lost 5 bases and J lost 6, with 11 bases in between. CDR3 residues: CASSSGLINSPLHF. CDR3 DNA sequence: TGTGCCAGCAGCTCGGGACTGATTAATTCACCCCTCCACTTT.

This clonotype showed up many times. The chain has TRBV5-3 and TRBJ2-1; 14 positions agree with TRBD2. TRBV5-3 is marked as an open reading frame, function uncertain. The junction had 10 bases not matched to a gene; V was cut back by 1 base and J by 4 bases. This CDR3 has 19 amino acids. CDR3 in amino acids: CARSLSRSRTSGRYNEQFF. The DNA for the CDR3 is TGTGCCAGAAGCTTGTCAAGATCCCGGACTAGCGGGAGGTACAATGAGCAGTTCTTC.

This clonotype has just a few counts. This chain uses TRBV7-9 with TRBJ1-6; no reliable D call. The CDR3 totals 15 residues. Germline CDR1 SEHNR, CDR2 FQNEAQ (reference sequence). V was shortened by 7 bases and J by 5 bases, with 15 bases between the two germline ends. In DNA form, the CDR3 reads TGTGCCAGCACCCCTTCTAACCGAGATAATTCACCCCTCCACTTT. This sequence encodes CASTPSNRDNSPLHF. The full variable domain, in which reference TRBV7-9 and TRBJ1-6 provide the parts outside the CDR3, is DTGVSQNPRHKITKRGQNVTFRCDPISEHNRLYWYRQTLGQGPEFLTYFQNEAQLEKSRLLSDRFSAERPKGSFSTLEIQRTEQGDSAMYLCASTPSNRDNSPLHFGNGTRLTVT.

This clonotype came up many times. V is TRBV4-2 and J is TRBJ1-2; 9 nucleotides align to TRBD1. Germline trimming cut 0 bases from V and 6 bases from J; bases unmatched to any gene: 8. Germline CDR1 and CDR2: LGHNA and YNFKEQ. The CDR3 is made up of 16 amino acids. This chain's CDR3 is CASSQDLGTGRDGYTF. CDR3 nucleotide sequence: TGTGCCAGCAGCCAAGATCTAGGGACAGGGAGGGATGGCTACACCTTC.

The chain combines TRBV20-1 with TRBJ2-6, with 7 bases fitting TRBD1. Germline CDR1 DFQATT, CDR2 SNEGSKA (reference sequence). This CDR3 is 17 amino acids long. V shed 3 bases, J shed 0 bases, and the junction held 8 bases outside the gene matches. The CDR3 coding sequence is TGCAGTGCTAGGTTCGGGACAGTGAACTCTGGGGCCAACGTCCTGACTTTC. Translating it yields CSARFGTVNSGANVLTF.

At least ten counts were recorded for this clonotype. The chain joins TRBV20-1 to TRBJ2-1, with D possibly matching TRBD2 (6 bases). CDR3 length: 14 amino acids. The germline gives CDR1 DFQATT, CDR2 SNEGSKA (reference sequence). The germline V and J ends were trimmed by 6 bases and 0 bases, with 12 bases remaining between them. The chain's CDR3 is CSARDAGSYNEQFF. The CDR3, as DNA: TGCAGTGCGCGGGACGCCGGCTCCTACAATGAGCAGTTCTTC.

This clonotype was seen repeatedly, ten times or more. The V and J genes are TRBV12-3 or TRBV12-4 and TRBJ1-5; weak D call: TRBD1 (6 bases). CDR3 length: 16 amino acids. V dropped 2 bases and J dropped 4 bases, with 15 bases sitting between them. CDR3 sequence (DNA): TGTGCCAGCAGTTTAAATCCCCGACAGGCGAATCAGCCCCAGCATTTT. Translation: CASSLNPRQANQPQHF.

This clonotype was counted only a few times. The V gene is TRBV6-2 or TRBV6-3, the J gene TRBJ1-2; the D gene is possibly TRBD1 (6 bases). Trimming took 2 bases from V and 8 from J, leaving 12 bases between them. CDR1 is MNHEY, CDR2 SVGEGT, per germline. The length of the CDR3 is 13 residues. CDR3 bases: TGTGCCAGCAGTTACGGACAGCCAGCGGGCTACACCTTC. It is translated as CASSYGQPAGYTF.

This clonotype has a count of ten or more. J is TRBJ2-7 and V is TRBV28; D is unresolved. Germline V gene data show CDR1 as MDHEN and CDR2 as SYDVKM. CDR3 length: 12 residues. Trimming took 6 bases from V and 6 from J, leaving 12 bases between them. CDR3 nucleotide sequence: TGTGCCAGCAGGTCCTCGATGGGCGAGCAGTACTTC. This translates into CASRSSMGEQYF.